These T cell receptor beta chains were read from a single sample in a study of blood T cell repertoires in COVID-19. The repertoire was sequenced with immunoSEQ multiplex PCR; TCRdb's copy has only in-frame clones and lacks some. The repertoire includes 110,000 to 150,000 clones, around nine tenths of them detected once, and about 11% sits in the top ten. Sequenced: peripheral blood. These receptors were taken from a man aged 50 to 59 with active or convalescent COVID-19. Both conserved end residues are part of each CDR3. The D gene is left open where the match is weak. Clone sizes are given selectively: once, few, many, or a class where the clone is expanded.

V gene	D gene	CDR3 length	J gene	clone size	CDR3 protein	CDR3 DNA
TRBV4-1	TRBD1	14	TRBJ2-7	-	CASSQGTGEAEQYF	TGCGCCAGCAGCCAAGGGACAGGGGAGGCCGAGCAGTACTTC
TRBV6-5	TRBD1	14	TRBJ2-7	-	CASSYRQGTYEQYF	TGTGCCAGCAGTTACCGACAGGGCACCTACGAGCAGTACTTC
TRBV25-1	TRBD2	16	TRBJ2-1	-	CASSPGLAGGNNEQFF	TGTGCCAGCAGCCCAGGACTAGCGGGAGGGAACAATGAGCAGTTCTTC
TRBV9	-	15	TRBJ1-5	-	CASSEGVGSNQPQHF	TGTGCCAGCAGCGAGGGGGTTGGTAGCAATCAGCCCCAGCATTTT
TRBV7-2	-	17	TRBJ2-6	-	CASRNRQVSSGANVLTF	TGTGCCAGCAGAAACAGGCAGGTTAGCTCTGGGGCCAACGTCCTGACTTTC
TRBV7-8	TRBD2	12	TRBJ2-7	-	CASSRGGTEQYF	TGTGCCAGCAGCCGGGGGGGGACCGAGCAGTACTTC
TRBV14	-	15	TRBJ1-3	once	CASSPGSSSGNTIYF	TGTGCCAGCAGCCCCGGGAGTAGCTCTGGAAACACCATATATTTT
TRBV6-5	TRBD2	14	TRBJ2-6	-	CATAGGAEANVLTF	TGTGCCACCGCGGGGGGCGCAGAGGCCAACGTCCTGACTTTC
TRBV13	TRBD1	15	TRBJ1-1	-	CASSFKGQGDTEAFF	TGTGCCAGCAGCTTCAAAGGACAGGGGGACACTGAAGCTTTCTTT
TRBV6-1	TRBD2	16	TRBJ2-2	-	CASSEGSSGRIGELFF	TGTGCCAGCAGTGAAGGGTCTAGCGGGAGGATCGGGGAGCTGTTTTTT
TRBV7-9	-	14	TRBJ2-3	-	CVAQGNTQGDTQYF	TGTGTAGCCCAGGGGAATACTCAGGGGGATACGCAGTATTTT
TRBV6-5	TRBD1	14	TRBJ1-1	-	CASNIQGAHTEAFF	TGTGCCAGCAACATACAGGGGGCGCACACTGAAGCTTTCTTT
TRBV6-1	TRBD1	15	TRBJ1-4	-	CASSDRTGAVEKLFF	TGTGCCAGCAGTGACCGGACAGGGGCGGTTGAAAAACTGTTTTTT
TRBV7-2	TRBD2	16	TRBJ2-3	-	CASSLGGRDRTDTQYF	TGTGCCAGCAGCTTAGGCGGGAGGGACCGCACAGATACGCAGTATTTT
TRBV6-4	TRBD1	13	TRBJ2-3	-	CASSDYEGAAQYF	TGTGCCAGCAGTGACTATGAGGGGGCAGCGCAGTATTTT
TRBV28	-	13	TRBJ2-5	-	CASSSYREETQYF	TGTGCCAGCAGTTCATACAGGGAGGAGACCCAGTACTTC
TRBV7-2	-	15	TRBJ2-7	-	CASSLGTGDVYEQYF	TGTGCCAGCAGCTTAGGTACAGGCGACGTCTACGAGCAGTACTTC
TRBV18	-	15	TRBJ2-3	-	CASSPSAGATDTQYF	TGTGCCAGCTCACCTTCAGCGGGCGCCACAGATACGCAGTATTTT
TRBV24-1	TRBD2	16	TRBJ2-3	few	CATSDPSGRSTDTQYF	TGTGCCACCAGTGATCCTAGCGGGAGGAGCACAGATACGCAGTATTTT
TRBV6-5	-	15	TRBJ2-3	-	CASSYAGTEADTQYF	TGTGCCAGCAGTTACGCGGGAACTGAGGCAGATACGCAGTATTTT
TRBV11-2	TRBD1	15	TRBJ2-3	-	CASRPLGQLSGTQYF	TGTGCCAGCAGGCCACTGGGACAGCTCAGCGGTACGCAGTATTTT
TRBV19	TRBD1	16	TRBJ2-3	-	CASSSWTGSPLDTQYF	TGTGCCAGTAGTTCATGGACAGGGTCCCCCCTGGATACGCAGTATTTT
TRBV19	-	12	TRBJ2-7	-	CASRGQLNEQYF	TGTGCCAGTCGCGGACAGTTAAACGAGCAGTACTTC
TRBV6-6	-	16	TRBJ1-5	-	CASSYSDSNSNQPQHF	TGTGCCAGCAGTTACTCGGACAGCAATAGCAATCAGCCCCAGCATTTT
TRBV28	TRBD1	15	TRBJ2-1	-	CASSWGQGGYNEQFF	TGTGCCAGCAGTTGGGGACAGGGAGGCTACAATGAGCAGTTCTTC
TRBV19	-	16	TRBJ1-5	-	CASSITGIYSNQPQHF	TGTGCCAGTAGTATAACCGGGATTTATAGCAATCAGCCCCAGCATTTT
TRBV4-1	TRBD2	16	TRBJ2-7	-	CASSRIGGRAQYEQYF	TGCGCCAGCAGCCGAATTGGCGGGAGGGCTCAGTACGAGCAGTACTTC
TRBV4-3	-	15	TRBJ1-2	-	CASSQDGQGNYGYTF	TGCGCCAGCAGCCAAGATGGGCAGGGGAACTATGGCTACACCTTC
TRBV25-1	-	15	TRBJ2-1	-	CASSDLDRSYNEQFF	TGTGCCAGCAGTGACCTTGACAGGTCCTACAATGAGCAGTTCTTC
TRBV4-1	-	12	TRBJ1-2	few	CASSGRNYGYTF	TGCGCCAGCAGCGGCAGGAACTATGGCTACACCTTC
TRBV18	TRBD1	15	TRBJ2-3	-	CASSPGTASTDTQYF	TGTGCCAGCTCACCGGGGACAGCTAGCACAGATACGCAGTATTTT
TRBV27	TRBD2	14	TRBJ2-3	-	CASGLVSGTDTQYF	TGTGCCAGCGGACTAGTTTCTGGCACAGATACGCAGTATTTT
TRBV2	-	15	TRBJ2-3	-	CASRRAGTSTDTQYF	TGTGCCAGCAGACGGGCGGGAACTAGCACAGATACGCAGTATTTT
TRBV28	-	16	TRBJ1-5	-	CASSLGGQLSNQPQHF	TGTGCCAGCAGTCTCGGAGGACAGCTTAGCAATCAGCCCCAGCATTTT
TRBV27	TRBD1	15	TRBJ1-6	-	CASSLSTGANSPLHF	TGTGCCAGCAGTCTCTCGACAGGGGCTAATTCACCCCTCCACTTT
TRBV25-1	-	15	TRBJ2-1	-	CASSDTRWVGNEQFF	TGTGCCAGCAGTGATACTAGGTGGGTTGGGAATGAGCAGTTCTTC
TRBV20-1	TRBD1	16	TRBJ1-3	-	CSASVQGQRGRNTIYF	TGCAGTGCTAGTGTTCAGGGACAGAGGGGACGAAACACCATATATTTT
TRBV14	-	11	TRBJ2-7	-	CASSPGYEQYF	TGTGCCAGCAGCCCAGGCTACGAGCAGTACTTC
TRBV3-1/TRBV3-2	-	16	TRBJ1-1	-	CASSQDDGVYGTEAFF	TGTGCCAGCAGCCAGGACGACGGGGTGTACGGCACTGAAGCTTTCTTT
TRBV28	-	15	TRBJ2-1	once	CASSPRGSGYNEQFF	TGTGCCAGCAGTCCTCGTGGTAGCGGATACAATGAGCAGTTCTTC
TRBV12-3/TRBV12-4	TRBD1	11	TRBJ2-7	few	CASSSGQRVYF	TGTGCCAGCAGTTCGGGACAGAGGGTGTACTTC
TRBV29-1	-	15	TRBJ1-2	-	CSVEVQGRVDYGYTF	TGCAGCGTTGAGGTCCAGGGGCGAGTAGACTATGGCTACACCTTC
TRBV7-9	TRBD2	16	TRBJ2-1	-	CASSLFLAGLYNEQFF	TGTGCCAGCAGCTTATTCCTAGCGGGACTCTACAATGAGCAGTTCTTC
TRBV11-2	-	15	TRBJ2-7	-	CASSLVVLASDEQYF	TGTGCCAGCAGCTTAGTGGTGCTAGCGTCGGACGAGCAGTACTTC
TRBV4-2	-	15	TRBJ1-2	once	CASSQEGHPNDGYTF	TGTGCCAGCAGCCAAGAGGGACACCCAAACGATGGCTACACCTTC
TRBV7-2	-	16	TRBJ1-1	-	CASSAYGTLSNTEAFF	TGTGCCAGCAGCGCGTACGGGACACTAAGTAACACTGAAGCTTTCTTT
TRBV19	-	13	TRBJ2-3	-	CASSILESDTQYF	TGTGCCAGTAGTATCCTGGAGTCAGATACGCAGTATTTT